Listed here are 9 T cell receptor beta chains from one sample, sequenced in a study of T cells after somatic rescue of genetic block. The assay was immunoSEQ multiplex PCR, and TCRdb's table has in-frame clones only and misses some. There are 80,000 to 100,000 clones in the sample; more than 80% occur only once, and roughly 1.7% lies in the top ten. Material for sequencing was peripheral blood mononuclear cells (PBMCs). The receptors originated from a woman younger than 35.

As regards this clone: Other nucleotide sequences from this sample produce the same CDR3. This chain joins TRBV5-5 and TRBJ2-5, with no clear D. The V and J ends lost 4 bases and 2 bases respectively, with 12 bases between them. From germline, CDR1 is SGHKS and CDR2 YYEKEE (reference sequence). CDR3 length equals 14 residues. The DNA for the CDR3 is TGTGCCAGCAGCCTCCGACGCCCTCAAGAGACCCAGTACTTC. The encoded protein is CASSLRRPQETQYF.

This chain connects TRBV9 to TRBJ1-6; D uncertain. The germline CDR1 and CDR2 sequences are SGDLS and YYNGEE. The V end was cut by 0 bases, the J end by 8 bases, with 12 bases between. CDR3 length equals 15 residues. The CDR3 loop reads CASSVEASAHSPLHF. CDR3 DNA: TGTGCCAGCAGCGTAGAGGCCTCCGCGCATTCACCCCTCCACTTT.

V and J are TRBV2 and TRBJ1-1, with TRBD1 matching over 11 bases. Germline V gene data show CDR1 as SNHLY and CDR2 as FYNNEI. There are 18 residues in the CDR3. J gave up 5 bases and V 1 base, and 12 bases lay outside the gene matches. The CDR3 region is CASSEVAGTGGPRTEAFF. CDR3 in DNA: TGTGCCAGCAGTGAAGTTGCCGGGACAGGGGGTCCCAGGACTGAAGCTTTCTTT.

V gene TRBV5-1 combines with J gene TRBJ1-2, with a tentative D call TRBD1 (5 bases). Germline CDR1 and CDR2: SGHRS and YFSETQ. There are 14 residues in the CDR3. Trimming removed 1 base from V and 7 bases from J, with 14 bases in between. The CDR3: CASSLSSGQGGYTF. CDR3 in DNA: TGCGCCAGCAGCTTGTCTTCAGGGCAGGGTGGCTACACCTTC.

This chain's CDR3 is CASSYGLAGAADTQYF. CDR3 DNA sequence: TGTGCCAGCAGTTACGGACTAGCGGGAGCCGCAGATACGCAGTATTTT. V and J are TRBV6-5 and TRBJ2-3; 13 bases are a match to TRBD2. Germline values: CDR1 MNHEY, CDR2 SVGAGI. The V segment lost 2 bases and the J segment 4 bases; nucleotides outside the gene matches: 3. The CDR3 runs to 16 residues.

As DNA, the CDR3 is TGTGCCAGCAGTCCCCAGGGGATCTCCTACAATGAGCAGTTCTTC. Residues: CASSPQGISYNEQFF. The V gene is TRBV11-2, the J gene TRBJ2-1, with a weak D call TRBD1 (6 bases). V lost 6 bases to trimming and J lost 0 bases, with 12 bases between them. The length of the CDR3 is 15 residues. CDR1 SGHAT and CDR2 FQNNGV come from the germline V gene.

The chain carries TRBV10-3 and TRBJ1-4; D may be TRBD1 (5 bases). Germline CDR1 reads ENHRY; CDR2 reads SYGVKD. Deletions cut 3 bases from V and 0 bases from J, with 8 bases between. The length of the CDR3 is 15 residues. CDR3 sequence (DNA): TGTGCCATCAGTGACGGGGCAGCAACTAATGAAAAACTGTTTTTT. Translated: CAISDGAATNEKLFF.

This clone was seen just once. The CDR3 bases are TGTGCCAGCAGTTTATCGAAGCCGGGGACAGGGTTTAGCACCGGGGAGCTGTTTTTT. This encodes CASSLSKPGTGFSTGELFF. This chain connects TRBV27 to TRBJ2-2, with TRBD1 matching 9 bases. With 0 bases clipped from V and 4 bases from J, the junction kept 12 bases outside the gene matches. This CDR3 region has 19 residues. Germline CDR1 and CDR2: MNHEY and SMNVEV (reference sequence).

This chain uses TRBV13 with TRBJ2-7; D remains ambiguous. Trimming pared 0 bases from V and 2 bases from J, leaving 8 bases between. This CDR3 contains 14 residues. Looked up from germline, CDR1 is PRHDT and CDR2 is FYEKMQ (reference sequence). The CDR3 region has the DNA TGTGCCAGCAGCTTAGGCCTGGCAGCCTACGAGCAGTACTTC. This translates into CASSLGLAAYEQYF.